Below are 24 T cell receptor beta chains sequenced from a single sample in a study of immune evolution from preneoplasia to lung adenocarcinoma. TCRdb's copy holds only in-frame clones and misses some; the assay was immunoSEQ multiplex PCR. The repertoire includes thousands of clones, almost 90% of them detected once, and approximately 2.1% sits in the top ten. What was sequenced was FFPE atypical adenomatous hyperplasia tissue from the lung. Regarding subset: atypical adenomatous hyperplasia (AAH), lung preneoplasia. These receptors were taken from a person aged 70 to 79 with lung adenocarcinoma.

The chain couples TRBV2 to TRBJ1-4; TRBD1 matches 10 bases. CDR3 length: 13 residues. With V trimmed by 9 bases and J by 7 bases, 5 bases remained unmatched. Germline CDR1 reads SNHLY; CDR2 reads FYNNEI. CDR3 DNA sequence: TGTGCCAGTAGACAGGGGGCGCGTGAAAAACTGTTTTTT. It translates to CASRQGAREKLFF.

The gene calls are TRBV10-3 and TRBJ1-5; TRBD1 aligns across 9 bases. Germline V gene sequence: CDR1 ENHRY, CDR2 SYGVKD. V dropped 0 bases and J dropped 6; count of bases not matched to a gene: 6. This CDR3 spans 16 amino acids. Here the CDR3 reads CAISESGQGEGQPQHF. The DNA of the CDR3 is TGTGCCATCAGTGAGTCGGGACAGGGAGAGGGTCAGCCCCAGCATTTT.

The chain combines TRBV19 with TRBJ1-5; TRBD1 is a possible D gene (5 bases). The V end lost 2 bases, the J end lost 6 bases, and 20 bases lay between the germline ends. Germline CDR1 reads LNHDA; CDR2 reads SQIVND (reference sequence). The CDR3 consists of 17 residues. CDR3 in amino acids: CASSIFPTATQGQPQHF. CDR3 DNA sequence: TGTGCCAGTAGTATATTCCCGACCGCTACCCAGGGTCAGCCCCAGCATTTT.

J is TRBJ2-7 and V is TRBV7-9; 7 bases align to TRBD2. Germline V lookup: CDR1 SEHNR, CDR2 FQNEAQ (reference sequence). Trimming removed 8 bases from V and 5 bases from J; junction bases left unmatched: 18. This CDR3 contains 16 residues. The CDR3 here is CASVGGSRLVGDEQYF. The CDR3 coding sequence is TGTGCCAGCGTCGGGGGGTCAAGACTAGTGGGAGACGAGCAGTACTTC.

This clone has just one count. The rearrangement uses TRBV13 and TRBJ2-1; D is undetermined. The CDR3 runs to 15 residues. Germline CDR1 and CDR2: PRHDT and FYEKMQ (reference sequence). V was shortened by 5 bases and J by 0 bases, with 11 bases between the two germline ends. CDR3 amino acids: CASSLSPNSYNEQFF. As DNA, the CDR3 is TGTGCCAGCAGCCTAAGTCCGAACTCCTACAATGAGCAGTTCTTC. Based on the CDR3 plus reference TRBV13 and TRBJ2-1, the full variable domain is AAGVIQSPRHLIKEKRETATLKCYPIPRHDTVYWYQQGPGQDPQFLISFYEKMQSDKGSIPDRFSAQQFSDYHSELNMSSLELGDSALYFCASSLSPNSYNEQFFGPGTRLTVL.

Turning to this clone: This specimen includes other DNA sequences encoding the same CDR3. The chain couples TRBV30 to TRBJ1-1; 7 nucleotides align to TRBD1. CDR1 and CDR2 from the germline V gene are GTSNPN and SVGIG (reference sequence). CDR3 length equals 13 residues. Trimming took 1 base from V and 5 from J; bases not matched to a gene: 4. This CDR3 is CAWSADRRTEAFF. The CDR3 nucleotides read TGTGCCTGGAGTGCGGACAGGAGAACTGAAGCTTTCTTT.

CDR3 loop: CASSLGGADTQYF. For the CDR3, the DNA is TGCGCCAGCAGCTTGGGGGGCGCAGATACGCAGTATTTT. J is TRBJ2-3 and V is TRBV5-1; perhaps TRBD1 as D (5 bases). Trimming removed 0 bases at V and 4 bases at J, with 6 bases between. Looked up from germline, CDR1 is SGHRS and CDR2 is YFSETQ. This CDR3 is built from 13 residues.

This chain connects TRBV30 to TRBJ2-7; 9 bases match TRBD2. The CDR3 is 15 residues long. Germline V CDR1 and CDR2: GTSNPN, SVGIG (reference sequence). Trimming removed 0 bases from V and 3 bases from J; junction bases left unmatched: 6. CDR3 loop: CAWSVGVAGVYEQYF. In nucleotides, the CDR3 is TGTGCCTGGAGTGTCGGAGTAGCGGGGGTCTACGAGCAGTACTTC.

V is TRBV6-1 and J is TRBJ1-1; 8 nucleotides agree with TRBD1. Germline V gene sequence: CDR1 MNHNS, CDR2 SASEGT. V was pared by 6 bases and J by 0 bases, with 6 bases of the junction left unmatched. The CDR3 is made up of 15 amino acids. DNA of the CDR3: TGTGCCAGCAGGCAAGGACAGGGAATGAACACTGAAGCTTTCTTT. Its protein product is CASRQGQGMNTEAFF.

The chain couples TRBV10-3 to TRBJ1-1; D is ambiguous. This CDR3 is 12 amino acids long. Germline CDR1 is ENHRY and CDR2 is SYGVKD. V was cut by 7 bases and J by 1 base, with 7 bases left in between. CDR3 sequence (DNA): TGTGCCATCACTACGGGGAACACTGAAGCTTTCTTT. This encodes CAITTGNTEAFF.

The gene calls are TRBV10-2 and TRBJ1-1; D is unclear. Trimming removed 7 bases at V and 1 base at J, with 10 bases between. The germline V gene has CDR1 WSHSY and CDR2 SAAADI. This CDR3 is built from 13 residues. The CDR3 bases are TGCGCCAGCAAACGTGGGTCGAACACTGAAGCTTTCTTT. Translating gives CASKRGSNTEAFF.

The rearrangement uses TRBV11-3 and TRBJ1-1, with TRBD1 matching 8 bases. The CDR3 spans 12 residues. With 8 bases clipped from V and 5 bases from J, the junction kept 4 bases outside the gene matches. Germline V gene data show CDR1 as SGHNT and CDR2 as YENEEA. DNA for the CDR3: TGTGCCAGCCAGGGGGCTGGAACTGAAGCTTTCTTT. Translation gives CASQGAGTEAFF.

The chain uses TRBV29-1 and TRBJ2-7; no clear D. CDR1 SQVTM and CDR2 ANQGSEA come from the germline V gene. Deletions cut 1 base from V and 6 bases from J, with 7 bases between. The CDR3 loop spans 11 amino acids. The CDR3 spells CSVEGTVEQYF. For the CDR3, the DNA is TGCAGCGTTGAAGGGACGGTCGAGCAGTACTTC.

This chain links TRBV5-6 with TRBJ1-1; maybe TRBD1 (5 bases). In germline, CDR1 is SGHDT, CDR2 YYEEEE. The CDR3 loop spans 16 amino acids. V lost 3 bases, J lost 0 bases, and 15 bases lay in between. The CDR3 region has the DNA TGTGCCAGCAGCTCTGGAGGCGTCAGGGTGAACACTGAAGCTTTCTTT. Amino acids: CASSSGGVRVNTEAFF. Based on the CDR3 plus reference TRBV5-6 and TRBJ1-1, the full variable domain is DAGVTQSPTHLIKTRGQQVTLRCSPKSGHDTVSWYQQALGQGPQFIFQYYEEEERQRGNFPDRFSGHQFPNYSSELNVNALLLGDSALYLCASSSGGVRVNTEAFFGQGTRLTVV.

The table lists this clone with a count of one. This sequence joins TRBV5-6 and TRBJ1-2; the D gene is possibly TRBD1 (5 bases). V was shortened by 4 bases and J by 5 bases, with 18 bases between the two germline ends. Germline V lookup: CDR1 SGHDT, CDR2 YYEEEE. The CDR3 runs to 15 residues. CDR3 in amino acids: CASSRAGRADYGYTF. CDR3 coding DNA: TGTGCCAGCAGCCGCGCTGGCAGGGCCGATTATGGCTACACCTTC. The complete variable domain, with remaining parts taken from reference TRBV5-6 and TRBJ1-2, reads DAGVTQSPTHLIKTRGQQVTLRCSPKSGHDTVSWYQQALGQGPQFIFQYYEEEERQRGNFPDRFSGHQFPNYSSELNVNALLLGDSALYLCASSRAGRADYGYTFGSGTRLTVV.

The V and J genes are TRBV19 and TRBJ1-3; TRBD1 agrees at 9 bases. There are 15 residues in the CDR3. The ends lost 4 bases at V and 2 bases at J; junction bases unmatched: 3. From germline, CDR1 is LNHDA and CDR2 SQIVND (reference sequence). CDR3 sequence (DNA): TGTGCCAGTAGTAGGGGACAGGGAGCTGGAAACACCATATATTTT. Translated, it gives CASSRGQGAGNTIYF.

The count of this clone is one. The chain carries TRBV7-9 and TRBJ1-4; 7 bases are shared with TRBD1. The length of the CDR3 is 15 residues. Losses at the gene ends were 5 bases for V and 7 bases for J; bases not matched to a gene: 10. Germline CDR1 and CDR2: SEHNR and FQNEAQ (reference sequence). The CDR3: CASSAAGGSGEKLFF. The CDR3 nucleotides read TGTGCCAGCAGCGCGGCAGGGGGAAGCGGTGAAAAACTGTTTTTT.

This chain connects TRBV5-4 to TRBJ2-7, with D tentatively TRBD1 (5 bases). The V gene lost 2 bases and the J gene lost 2 bases, with 11 bases spanning the gap. The germline V gene has CDR1 SGHNT and CDR2 YYREEE (reference sequence). CDR3 length: 14 residues. The CDR3 protein is CASSLRGRTYEQYF. The CDR3 region has the DNA TGTGCCAGCAGCTTAAGGGGCAGGACCTACGAGCAGTACTTC.

The CDR3, as DNA: TGTGCCAGCAGTCCGGGATGGACAGATGAAAAACTGTTTTTT. Translating gives CASSPGWTDEKLFF. The chain carries TRBV6-5 and TRBJ1-4; D is possibly TRBD1 (6 bases). The CDR3 is 14 amino acids. The V end lost 5 bases, the J end lost 6 bases, and 13 bases lay between the germline ends. In germline, CDR1 is MNHEY, CDR2 SVGAGI.

V and J are TRBV19 and TRBJ1-1; a weak D match, TRBD1 (6 bases). The CDR3 length is 12 residues. The V and J ends lost 3 bases and 7 bases respectively, with 9 bases between them. The germline CDR1 and CDR2 sequences are LNHDA and SQIVND (reference sequence). CDR3 nucleotides: TGTGCCAGTAGTATTCAGACAGGTGAAGCTTTCTTT. It yields the protein CASSIQTGEAFF.

J is TRBJ2-5 and V is TRBV6-1, with 16 bases that match TRBD2. The DNA end is more similar to TRBJ2-7, so the J call may be wrong. The CDR3 runs to 19 residues. Germline lookup yields CDR1 MNHNS and CDR2 SASEGT. The CDR3 loop is CASSEASMGLAGGDYEQYF. The CDR3 DNA reads TGTGCCAGCAGTGAAGCCTCGATGGGACTAGCGGGAGGGGACTACGAGCAGTACTTC.

The V call is TRBV6-5, the J call TRBJ2-7, with a weak D call TRBD1 (6 bases). The germline V gene encodes CDR1 MNHEY and CDR2 SVGAGI. There are 12 residues in the CDR3. V lost 6 bases and J lost 4, with 10 bases in between. The CDR3 bases are TGTGCCAGCAGCGACAGGAATTACGAGCAGTACTTC. As protein: CASSDRNYEQYF.

The rearrangement links TRBV7-9 to TRBJ2-1; D perhaps matches TRBD2 (5 bases). Germline CDR1 and CDR2: SEHNR and FQNEAQ (reference sequence). CDR3 length: 13 amino acids. Trimming removed 5 bases from V and 8 bases from J, with 13 bases in between. CDR3 loop: CASSEGFSDEQFF. In DNA form, the CDR3 reads TGTGCCAGCAGCGAGGGATTCAGCGATGAGCAGTTCTTC.

V usage is TRBV10-3 and J usage is TRBJ2-7; 10 nucleotides align to TRBD2. This CDR3 region has 16 residues. Trimming cost V 3 bases and J 2 bases; bases outside gene matches: 7. Germline V CDR1 and CDR2: ENHRY, SYGVKD. The CDR3 here is CAISDTGTSVTYEQYF. The CDR3 bases are TGTGCCATCAGTGACACCGGGACTAGCGTCACCTACGAGCAGTACTTC.